These 22 T cell receptor beta chains share one sample of origin, sequenced in a study of regulatory T cells in long-lasting Graves disease. Arm-PCR of CDR3 regions with iRepertoire HTBI primers generated TCR beta libraries. TCRdb independently ran MiXCR on the multiplex PCR reads; one entry per CDR3 protein. The profile shows roughly 500,000 distinct CDR3 sequences, 20% to 25% of them singletons. Time point defined: persistent/refractory GD, antithyroid drugs over 5 years with positive TRAb. Construction of the TCR library relied on RNA isolated from PBMCs. Here the sequenced sample was peripheral blood mononuclear cells (PBMCs), taken when the disease was refractory, from a patient treated with antithyroid drugs. Receptors were obtained from a female donor with Graves disease.

This clonotype was found a few times. The chain links TRBV30 to TRBJ1-2; TRBD1 matches at 10 bases. The V gene end was trimmed by 4 bases and the J gene end by 6 bases; junction bases not matched to a gene: 5. The CDR3 extends over 13 amino acids. The V gene's germline CDR1 is GTSNPN and CDR2 SVGIG (reference sequence). The CDR3 nucleotides read TGTGCCTGGACGAGACAGGGGGCGAATGGCTACACCTTC. It yields the protein CAWTRQGANGYTF.

The chain is built from TRBV7-2 and TRBJ1-2, with a possible D match to TRBD1 (6 bases). CDR3 size: 15 residues. Germline assignment: CDR1 SGHTA and CDR2 FQGNSA. V lost 1 base and J 4 bases, leaving 13 bases between the germline ends. The CDR3 is CASSLDWTDSYGYTF. CDR3 nucleotide sequence: TGTGCCAGCAGCTTAGATTGGACAGATTCCTATGGCTACACCTTC.

This clonotype was seen at least ten times. CDR3 residues: CASSLPDTGGDTEAFF. CDR3 DNA sequence: TGTGCCAGCAGTTTACCAGACACAGGGGGAGATACTGAAGCTTTCTTT. V and J are TRBV28 and TRBJ1-1, with 8 nucleotides matching TRBD1. The CDR3 totals 16 residues. V gave up 2 bases and J gave up 5 bases; unmatched junction bases: 10. CDR1 is MDHEN and CDR2 is SYDVKM in the germline V gene.

This clonotype has just a few counts. The V call is TRBV5-6, the J call TRBJ1-4, with 7 nucleotides matching TRBD1. J lost 7 bases, V lost 2 bases, and 5 bases had no gene match. Germline V gene data show CDR1 as SGHDT and CDR2 as YYEEEE. The CDR3 sequence is 14 residues long. The CDR3, as DNA: TGTGCCAGCAGCTTACAGGGGTTCGCTGAAAAACTGTTTTTT. Translation gives CASSLQGFAEKLFF.

This clonotype was picked up a small number of times. V gene TRBV20-1 combines with J gene TRBJ2-7; TRBD1 matches 10 bases. V shed 3 bases, J shed 2 bases, and the junction held 16 bases outside the gene matches. The CDR3 consists of 18 residues. Germline assignment: CDR1 DFQATT and CDR2 SNEGSKA (reference sequence). The CDR3 loop reads CSASSAPGQGTHAYEQYF. The CDR3, as DNA: TGCAGTGCTAGTTCTGCTCCGGGACAGGGGACTCATGCCTACGAGCAGTACTTC.

Turning to this clonotype: This may be a read error, as it is one base from a much larger clone. This chain links TRBV24-1 with TRBJ2-5, with 9 bases identical to TRBD1. V lost 3 bases and J lost 1; bases outside the gene matches: 2. Germline assignment: CDR1 KGHDR and CDR2 SFDVKD. CDR3 size: 15 residues. CDR3 nucleotide sequence: TGTGCCACCAGTGATCCGACAGGGGGCCAAGAGACCCAGTACTTC. Protein: CATSDPTGGQETQYF.

In this sample, this clonotype turned up once. This may be a read error: a much more frequent sequence differs by one nucleotide. This chain connects TRBV29-1 to TRBJ2-5, with 7 bases identical to TRBD1. CDR1 and CDR2 from the germline V gene are SQVTM and ANQGSEA. The CDR3 runs 13 residues. CDR3 sequence (DNA): TGCAGCGGGCACAGGGGTGGCGTGGAGACCCGGTACTTC. This gives the protein CSGHRGGVETRYF.

The V gene is TRBV28, the J gene TRBJ1-3; D unresolved. CDR1 and CDR2 from the germline V gene are MDHEN and SYDVKM. The germline V and J ends were trimmed by 2 bases and 0 bases, with 14 bases remaining between them. This CDR3 contains 17 residues. This CDR3 is CASSLPTFLTSGNTIYF. CDR3 bases: TGTGCCAGCAGTTTACCCACATTCCTGACCTCTGGAAACACCATATATTTT.

This rearrangement joins TRBV7-9 to TRBJ2-7; D is perhaps TRBD1 or TRBD2 (5 bases each). The CDR3 runs to 17 residues. V shed 5 bases and J shed 2 bases, with 22 bases lying between them. From germline, CDR1 is SEHNR and CDR2 FQNEAQ (reference sequence). The CDR3 sequence is CASSGQRGSDIPYEQYF. Written as DNA, the CDR3 is TGTGCCAGCAGCGGGCAGAGGGGCAGCGATATCCCCTACGAGCAGTACTTC.

The chain recombines TRBV15 with TRBJ1-1; no firm D call. CDR3 size: 15 residues. Germline CDR1 reads LNHNV; CDR2 reads YYDKDF (reference sequence). V gave up 2 bases and J gave up 0 bases, with 10 bases separating them. The CDR3 reads CATSRPETLNTEAFF. CDR3 DNA: TGTGCCACCAGCAGACCCGAGACACTGAACACTGAAGCTTTCTTT. The full variable domain, completed using reference TRBV15 and TRBJ1-1, is DAMVIQNPRYQVTQFGKPVTLSCSQTLNHNVMYWYQQKSSQAPKLLFHYYDKDFNNEADTPDNFQSRRPNTSFCFLDIRSPGLGDTAMYLCATSRPETLNTEAFFGQGTRLTVV.

This clonotype was recorded a few times. The CDR3 sequence: CASSQRLAGETQYF. In DNA, the CDR3 is TGCGCCAGCAGCCAGAGACTAGCAGGAGAGACCCAGTACTTC. The rearrangement links TRBV4-1 to TRBJ2-5, with 7 bases lining up with TRBD2. V was pared by 3 bases and J by 4 bases, with 5 bases of the junction left unmatched. Germline V gives CDR1 MGHRA, CDR2 YSYEKL. The CDR3 has 14 residues.

The genes are TRBV9 and TRBJ1-3; the D is unclear. The CDR3 runs to 15 residues. Trimming left V 0 bases short and J 0 bases short, with 7 bases between. Looked up from germline, CDR1 is SGDLS and CDR2 is YYNGEE. CDR3 coding DNA: TGTGCCAGCAGCGTAGGGGGAAGCTCTGGAAACACCATATATTTT. Translation: CASSVGGSSGNTIYF.

This rearrangement joins TRBV28 to TRBJ2-7, with 9 positions matching TRBD1. The germline gives CDR1 MDHEN, CDR2 SYDVKM. Trimming took 6 bases from V and 7 from J; bases not matched to a gene: 7. The CDR3 is 13 amino acids. In nucleotides, the CDR3 is TGTGCCAGCAGGGGGGACAGGGTCGGGGAGCAGTACTTC. It is translated as CASRGDRVGEQYF.

In its sample, this clonotype was seen a few times. The rearrangement links TRBV2 to TRBJ2-1; D perhaps matches TRBD1 (5 bases). The CDR3 covers 14 residues. V was clipped by 4 bases and J by 7 bases, with 14 bases between them. Germline lookup yields CDR1 SNHLY and CDR2 FYNNEI. This CDR3 reads CASSGGPPGNEQFF. The CDR3 nucleotides read TGTGCCAGCAGTGGGGGCCCTCCCGGAAATGAGCAGTTCTTC.

V is TRBV19 and J is TRBJ2-5; maybe TRBD2 (6 bases). In germline, CDR1 is LNHDA, CDR2 SQIVND (reference sequence). V lost 5 bases, J lost 4 bases, and 17 bases lay in between. This CDR3 is 15 amino acids long. CDR3 in DNA: TGTGCCAGTAGTTCCGTTTTCGGGGGAGGAGAGACCCAGTACTTC. This sequence encodes CASSSVFGGGETQYF.

The sample holds many counts of this clonotype. The chain combines TRBV19 with TRBJ2-5, with 8 bases lining up with TRBD2. The CDR3 consists of 15 residues. Germline CDR1 LNHDA, CDR2 SQIVND (reference sequence). V lost 5 bases, J lost 5 bases, and 10 bases stayed unmatched. CDR3 DNA sequence: TGTGCCAGTAGTGTGACTAGCGCGGGGCGGGAGACCCAGTACTTC. It codes for CASSVTSAGRETQYF.

This clonotype was counted at least ten times. The gene calls are TRBV7-8 and TRBJ2-6; tentatively, D is TRBD2 (5 bases). Trimming took 2 bases from V and 2 from J, leaving 19 bases between them. This CDR3 has 19 amino acids. Germline V gene data show CDR1 as SGHVS and CDR2 as FQNEAQ. The CDR3 DNA reads as TGTGCCAGCAGCTTACTGGACTCGGGTTTAGTCGCTGGGGCCAACGTCCTGACTTTC. This gives the protein CASSLLDSGLVAGANVLTF.

The rearrangement joins TRBV27 to TRBJ1-4; D perhaps matches TRBD1 (5 bases). Trimming took 6 bases from V and 4 from J, leaving 18 bases between them. This CDR3 is built from 16 residues. Per the germline V gene, CDR1 is MNHEY and CDR2 is SMNVEV (reference sequence). The CDR3 loop is CASRQHRSGVNEKLFF. DNA for the CDR3: TGTGCCAGCAGACAACACAGGTCCGGGGTTAATGAAAAACTGTTTTTT. Full variable domain (rest looked up from reference TRBV27 and TRBJ1-4): EAQVTQNPRYLITVTGKKLTVTCSQNMNHEYMSWYRQDPGLGLRQIYYSMNVEVTDKGDVPEGYKVSRKEKRNFPLILESPSPNQTSLYFCASRQHRSGVNEKLFFGSGTQLSVL.

The chain uses TRBV28 and TRBJ1-1; D unclear. This CDR3 comprises 14 residues. V lost 1 base, J lost 8 bases, and 14 bases lay in between. Germline V gene lookup returns CDR1 MDHEN and CDR2 SYDVKM. The DNA for the CDR3 is TGTGCCAGCAGTTTATATAACCTCAAGGAAGAAGCTTTCTTT. This translates into CASSLYNLKEEAFF.

The chain recombines TRBV19 with TRBJ1-5; D is ambiguous. Germline CDR1 and CDR2: LNHDA and SQIVND (reference sequence). The CDR3 spans 14 residues. The V and J ends lost 7 bases and 7 bases respectively, with 17 bases between them. The CDR3 bases are TGTGCCAGTACCAGGACTCACCTCTGGCAGCCCCAGCATTTT. Its protein product is CASTRTHLWQPQHF.

This clonotype was detected only a few times. The chain links TRBV5-6 to TRBJ2-5; D not resolved. Trimming took off 1 base at V and 0 bases at J, with 10 bases between the two ends. The germline CDR1 and CDR2 sequences are SGHDT and YYEEEE. CDR3 length: 15 amino acids. CDR3 nucleotide sequence: TGTGCCAGCAGCTTGTCAGTAGAGTACCAAGAGACCCAGTACTTC. Protein: CASSLSVEYQETQYF.

The table lists this clonotype with a few counts. The rearrangement uses TRBV7-9 and TRBJ2-5, with a possible D match to TRBD2 (6 bases). The CDR3 totals 14 residues. Germline CDR1 and CDR2: SEHNR and FQNEAQ (reference sequence). V lost 1 base and J lost 5, with 11 bases in between. CDR3 amino acids: CASSLVTRGETQYF. As DNA, the CDR3 is TGTGCCAGCAGCTTAGTAACCCGGGGGGAGACCCAGTACTTC.